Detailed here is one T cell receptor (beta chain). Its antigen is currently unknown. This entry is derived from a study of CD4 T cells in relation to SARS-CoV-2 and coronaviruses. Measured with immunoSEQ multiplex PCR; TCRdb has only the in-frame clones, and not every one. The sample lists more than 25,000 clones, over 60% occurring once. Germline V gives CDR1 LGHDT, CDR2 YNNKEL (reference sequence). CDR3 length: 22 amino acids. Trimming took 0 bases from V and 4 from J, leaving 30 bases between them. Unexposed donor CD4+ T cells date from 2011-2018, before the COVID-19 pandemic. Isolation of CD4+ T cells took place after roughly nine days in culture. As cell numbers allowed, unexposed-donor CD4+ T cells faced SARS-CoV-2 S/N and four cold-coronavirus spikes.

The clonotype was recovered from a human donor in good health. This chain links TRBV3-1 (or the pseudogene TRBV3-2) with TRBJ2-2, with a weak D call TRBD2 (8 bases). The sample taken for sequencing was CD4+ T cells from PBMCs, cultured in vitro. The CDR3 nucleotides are TGTGCCAGCAGCCAAGAAGGGAAAGAAGGGGACAGCTACCGGGGGGGCACCGGGGAGCTGTTTTTT. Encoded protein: CASSQEGKEGDSYRGGTGELFF.